Detailed here is one T cell receptor beta chain. The antigen is not known. Patient depression severity was moderate to severe. Participants with major medical conditions, Axis I/II comorbidities, regular medication or illicit drug use were excluded. TCRdb's table, derived via immunoSEQ multiplex PCR, lists solely in-frame clones and lacks some. Here the sample spans some 13,000 clones, around 90% being singletons. Germline CDR1 is LGHNA and CDR2 is YNFKEQ. With V trimmed by 1 base and J by 1 base, 9 bases remained unmatched. The CDR3 runs 19 residues. The data derive from a study of untreated major depressive disorder. Overall study findings and caveats: TRBV05-01 (Vbeta 5.1) usage was higher in CD4+ T cells of depressed patients than controls.

The chain recombines TRBV4-2 with TRBJ2-3; 12 nucleotides agree with TRBD2. The TCR originated in a young man with major depressive disorder. Sequencing used CD4+ T cells from PBMCs. Written as DNA, the CDR3 is TGTGCCAGCAGCCAAGGAGGTCTAGCGGGGGGGCCTGGCACAGATACGCAGTATTTT. It codes for CASSQGGLAGGPGTDTQYF.